The present T cell receptor (beta chain) was sequenced within a study of blood T cell repertoires in COVID-19. Germline lookup yields CDR1 LGHNA and CDR2 YSLEER. Trimming left V 0 bases short and J 8 bases short, with 13 bases between. There are 14 residues in the CDR3. Clones were sequenced by immunoSEQ multiplex PCR, and TCRdb holds only the in-frame ones, with some missing. This sample carries over 90,000 clones, 80% to 90% of them seen once, and the ten largest clones take around 9.5%. The rearrangement links TRBV4-3 to TRBJ2-5, with TRBD1 as a possible D gene (6 bases). Input material: peripheral blood. The clonotype was recovered from a man aged 35 to 55 with active or convalescent COVID-19. The chain's CDR3 is CASSQDNRVPTQYF. DNA for the CDR3: TGCGCCAGCAGCCAAGATAACAGGGTGCCAACCCAGTACTTC.